The T cell receptor beta chain described here comes from a study of blood T cells in healthy people across ages. A J-beta primer mix and a sample-barcoded 5' primer were used in a second PCR of roughly 7 to 12 cycles. TCRdb used MiXCR to reprocess the 5' RACE reads, holding one entry per CDR3 protein. Of about 780,000 distinct CDR3 sequences in the sample, about 26% were seen once. V was trimmed by 9 bases and J by 0 bases, leaving 18 bases between them. Germline V gene lookup returns CDR1 MDHEN and CDR2 SYDVKM. The CDR3 covers 15 residues. These data are also associated with another study on T cells of mothers and their children. That report adds: Related pairs of mothers and children showed slightly higher, non-significant overlap versus unrelated pairs.

The sequencing input was blood. The receptor comes from a boy aged 5 to 17 in good health. This sequence joins TRBV28 and TRBJ2-7; D unresolved. CDR3 coding DNA: TGTGCCAGTATAGGACCGTCCTCCCCCTCCTACGAGCAGTACTTC. This translates into CASIGPSSPSYEQYF.